A selection of T cell receptor beta chains follows, all from one sample in a study of OX40 agonist ivuxolimab in advanced cancers. Using immunoSEQ multiplex PCR, the repertoire was profiled, and TCRdb retains in-frame clones only, with some absent. Among about 76,000 clones listed, around 87% were seen once. Sequencing used CD4+ or CD8+ T cells sorted from blood, obtained in a trial of the OX40 agonist ivuxolimab. These receptors came from an adult with an advanced solid tumor such as melanoma, head and neck, liver or kidney cancer. Both conserved end residues are part of each CDR3. A D gene is named only where the DNA matches it firmly. Expanded clones are given a class, and other clones once, few, many or no size at all.

j_gene	d_gene	v_gene	abundance	CDR3aa	CDR3nt
TRBJ2-5	-	TRBV9	-	CASSPFGGRETQYF	TGTGCCAGCAGCCCCTTTGGGGGGCGAGAGACCCAGTACTTC
TRBJ1-5	-	TRBV19	-	CASRNLTGGYSNQPQHF	TGTGCCAGTAGGAACTTGACAGGAGGCTATAGCAATCAGCCCCAGCATTTT
TRBJ2-1	-	TRBV18	-	CASSLGGGTDEQFF	TGTGCCAGCTCACTGGGAGGGGGCACGGATGAGCAGTTCTTC
TRBJ1-4	-	TRBV28	-	CASRPGTLNEKLFF	TGTGCCAGCAGGCCCGGGACACTTAATGAAAAACTGTTTTTT
TRBJ1-1	TRBD1	TRBV5-1	-	CATRVRTGGNTEAFF	TGCGCCACACGCGTGCGGACAGGGGGGAACACTGAAGCTTTCTTT
TRBJ1-4	-	TRBV5-8	once	CASSRIAGATNEKLFF	TGTGCCAGCAGCCGAATTGCGGGGGCAACTAATGAAAAACTGTTTTTT
TRBJ2-5	-	TRBV7-8	-	CASSYSGTRETQYF	TGTGCCAGCAGCTATTCTGGGACGCGAGAGACCCAGTACTTC
TRBJ1-5	-	TRBV7-2	-	CASSLVAGNNQPQHF	TGTGCCAGCAGCTTAGTGGCAGGGAACAATCAGCCCCAGCATTTT
TRBJ2-1	-	TRBV4-3	-	CASSQERGLNEQFF	TGCGCCAGCAGCCAAGAGCGGGGTCTCAATGAGCAGTTCTTC
TRBJ1-1	TRBD1	TRBV7-9	-	CASSLVQGVTEAFF	TGTGCCAGCAGCTTAGTTCAGGGGGTCACTGAAGCTTTCTTT
TRBJ1-1	TRBD1	TRBV4-3	few	CASSRMGQGKNTEAFF	TGCGCCAGCAGCCGGATGGGACAGGGGAAAAACACTGAAGCTTTCTTT
TRBJ2-2	-	TRBV7-2	once	CASSRDILTGELFF	TGTGCCAGCAGCAGGGACATCCTCACCGGGGAGCTGTTTTTT
TRBJ1-3	-	TRBV7-7	-	CASSPRTKETIYF	TGTGCCAGCAGCCCACGGACAAAAGAAACCATATATTTT
TRBJ2-3	-	TRBV7-9	-	CASNNQGTDTQYF	TGTGCCAGCAACAACCAGGGCACAGATACGCAGTATTTT
TRBJ2-2	-	TRBV9	few	CASSSTLTGELFF	TGTGCCAGCAGTTCGACCCTCACCGGGGAGCTGTTTTTT
TRBJ1-4	-	TRBV4-2	-	CASSQVDSRNKKLFF	TGTGCCAGCAGCCAAGTGGACAGCCGAAATAAAAAACTGTTTTTT
TRBJ2-5	-	TRBV9	-	CASSVRGDIPETQYF	TGTGCCAGCAGCGTCAGAGGCGACATACCGGAGACCCAGTACTTC
TRBJ2-2	-	TRBV7-3	-	CASSLTPSGFTNTGELFF	TGTGCCAGCAGCTTAACGCCATCCGGATTTACGAACACCGGGGAGCTGTTTTTT
TRBJ2-3	TRBD2	TRBV30	-	CAWSVRPGLAADTQYF	TGTGCCTGGAGTGTCAGGCCGGGACTAGCAGCAGATACGCAGTATTTT
TRBJ2-3	-	TRBV2	-	CASSEGLAPRLDTQYF	TGTGCCAGCAGTGAAGGCTTAGCGCCAAGGCTAGATACGCAGTATTTT
TRBJ2-5	TRBD1	TRBV7-3	-	CASSLTRGETQYF	TGTGCCAGCAGCTTAACCAGGGGGGAGACCCAGTACTTC
TRBJ2-2	-	TRBV6-1	once	CASSEGHTGELFF	TGTGCCAGCAGTGAGGGACACACCGGGGAGCTGTTTTTT